This T cell receptor (beta chain) was found in a study of blood T cell repertoires in COVID-19. The overall study: Donors in the United States, Italy and Spain gave samples during acute or convalescent COVID-19. PBMCs, B-cell-depleted T cells, or T cells were the source of the cDNA or gDNA that made up the material.

In the source study's methods: Researchers report that nucleated cell counts were estimated from reference gene primer amplification. TCRdb keeps only in-frame clones here, not all; method: immunoSEQ multiplex PCR. V and J calls plus clone size are reproduced from that table; the DNA served to infer D and trimming. The repertoire consists of about 410,000 clones, with about 88% occurring once and the leading ten covering about 1.6%. With V trimmed by 7 bases and J by 1 base, 6 bases remained unmatched. This CDR3 is built from 14 residues. Germline V gene lookup returns CDR1 MNHEY and CDR2 SVGAGI. Patients of the Seattle cohort, enrolled during active infection, were followed longitudinally.

The origin of this receptor is a woman in her forties with COVID-19, enrolled during active disease. The specimen was peripheral blood. The V call is TRBV6-5, the J call TRBJ1-1; TRBD1 agrees at 7 bases. In DNA, the CDR3 is TGTGCCAGCACCCGGGGACAGAGGAACACTGAAGCTTTCTTT. Residues: CASTRGQRNTEAFF.